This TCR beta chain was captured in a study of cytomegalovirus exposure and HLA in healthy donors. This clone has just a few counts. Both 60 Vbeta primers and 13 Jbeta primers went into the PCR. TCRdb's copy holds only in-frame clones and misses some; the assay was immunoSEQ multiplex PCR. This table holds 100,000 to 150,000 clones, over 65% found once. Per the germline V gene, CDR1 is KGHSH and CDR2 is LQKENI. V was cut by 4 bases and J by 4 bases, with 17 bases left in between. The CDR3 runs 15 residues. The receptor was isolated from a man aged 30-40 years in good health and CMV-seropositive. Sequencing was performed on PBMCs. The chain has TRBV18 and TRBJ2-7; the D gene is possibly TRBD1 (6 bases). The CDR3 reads CASSLQGKGGYEQYF. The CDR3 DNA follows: TGTGCCAGCTCACTTCAGGGGAAGGGTGGGTACGAGCAGTACTTC.